These 30 T cell receptor beta chains originate from one sample sequenced in a study of T cell responses to AZD1222 COVID-19 vaccine (TCRdb year 2021). The meaning of the sample's time point label: baseline before first vaccination. The library was built by means of the immunoSEQ multiplex PCR assay. TCRdb's version of the immuneACCESS table is confined to in-frame rearrangements and falls short of the full clone set. An unresolved V gene accounts for under half of the shortfall where checked; the remainder is of unknown origin. This sample comprises roughly 160,000 clones, 90% to 95% of them detected only once. Together, the top ten hold around 0.96% of the sample. The sequenced sample was peripheral blood, obtained on day 0 of AZD1222 vaccination. The receptors shown here come from an adult in good health.

The chain joins TRBV5-1 to TRBJ2-5; 8 bases fit TRBD1. CDR1 SGHRS and CDR2 YFSETQ come from the germline V gene. The CDR3 loop spans 15 amino acids. The V gene end was trimmed by 0 bases and the J gene end by 4 bases; junction bases not matched to a gene: 5. Written as DNA, the CDR3 is TGCGCCAGCAGCTTGGGACAGGGGAACGGAGAGACCCAGTACTTC. Its translation is CASSLGQGNGETQYF. Full variable domain (rest looked up from reference TRBV5-1 and TRBJ2-5): KAGVTQTPRYLIKTRGQQVTLSCSPISGHRSVSWYQQTPGQGLQFLFEYFSETQRNKGNFPGRFSGRQFSNSRSEMNVSTLELGDSALYLCASSLGQGNGETQYFGPGTRLLVL.

The chain combines TRBV11-2 with TRBJ2-7; TRBD1 aligns across 8 bases. Germline lookup yields CDR1 SGHAT and CDR2 FQNNGV. CDR3 size: 16 residues. The V segment lost 1 base and the J segment 4 bases; nucleotides outside the gene matches: 9. CDR3 nucleotide sequence: TGTGCCAGCAGCTTAGTTCGGCAGGGGGCCTTTTACGAGCAGTACTTC. As protein: CASSLVRQGAFYEQYF. Based on the CDR3 plus reference TRBV11-2 and TRBJ2-7, the full variable domain is EAGVAQSPRYKIIEKRQSVAFWCNPISGHATLYWYQQILGQGPKLLIQFQNNGVVDDSQLPKDRFSAERLKGVDSTLKIQPAKLEDSAVYLCASSLVRQGAFYEQYFGPGTRLTVT.

This chain uses TRBV15 with TRBJ1-4; no clear D. The CDR3 sequence is 15 residues long. V lost 5 bases and J 0 bases, leaving 10 bases between the germline ends. Germline loops: CDR1 LNHNV, CDR2 YYDKDF (reference sequence). The CDR3 DNA reads TGTGCCACCAGCTTGGAACAGTCAACTAATGAAAAACTGTTTTTT. It translates to CATSLEQSTNEKLFF.

A single count supports this clone. The chain employs TRBV7-2 and TRBJ2-4, with 11 bases identical to TRBD2. V lost 0 bases to trimming and J lost 0 bases; unmatched junction nucleotides: 13. Germline CDR1 SGHTA, CDR2 FQGNSA. The CDR3 totals 21 residues. The CDR3 bases are TGTGCCAGCAGCTTAGCCGGGGACGGACTAGCGGGCCCCCTAGCCAAAAACATTCAGTACTTC. Its protein is CASSLAGDGLAGPLAKNIQYF.

J is TRBJ1-2 and V is TRBV13, with D possibly matching TRBD1 (5 bases). The V gene's germline CDR1 is PRHDT and CDR2 FYEKMQ (reference sequence). V gave up 0 bases and J gave up 6 bases, with 8 bases separating them. The CDR3 is made up of 13 amino acids. DNA for the CDR3: TGTGCCAGCAGCTTAGGGCAGGGTAATGGCTACACCTTC. Amino acids: CASSLGQGNGYTF.

The chain joins TRBV5-6 to TRBJ1-6, with 9 bases matching TRBD1. The germline CDR1 and CDR2 sequences are SGHDT and YYEEEE. The CDR3 loop spans 15 amino acids. The V gene end was trimmed by 4 bases and the J gene end by 10 bases; junction bases not matched to a gene: 9. In nucleotides, the CDR3 is TGTGCCAGCAGCGGCAGGACAGGGGATGGCTCACCCCTCCACTTT. Protein sequence: CASSGRTGDGSPLHF.

The rearrangement uses TRBV7-9 and TRBJ2-1, with 15 bases identical to TRBD2. Germline loops: CDR1 SEHNR, CDR2 FQNEAQ (reference sequence). The CDR3 covers 17 residues. Trimming cost V 5 bases and J 8 bases; bases outside gene matches: 10. The CDR3 nucleotides are TGTGCCAGCAGCCCGCGTCGGACTAGCGGGGGGGCATATGAGCAGTTCTTC. Protein: CASSPRRTSGGAYEQFF.

The chain carries TRBV9 and TRBJ2-1; a weak D match, TRBD2 (5 bases). This CDR3 is built from 14 residues. V gave up 0 bases and J gave up 7 bases, with 11 bases separating them. CDR1 SGDLS and CDR2 YYNGEE come from the germline V gene. The CDR3 nucleotides read TGTGCCAGCAGCGTAGCTTCGGGGAAAAATGAGCAGTTCTTC. It translates to CASSVASGKNEQFF.

The CDR3 DNA follows: TGTGCCAGTAGTAGGGGACAGGGGACTAATGAAAAACTGTTTTTT. As protein: CASSRGQGTNEKLFF. The genes are TRBV19 and TRBJ1-4; 10 positions agree with TRBD1. The V segment lost 4 bases and the J segment 2 bases; nucleotides outside the gene matches: 1. Germline lookup yields CDR1 LNHDA and CDR2 SQIVND (reference sequence). This CDR3 spans 15 amino acids. Variable domain in full (rest from reference TRBV19 and TRBJ1-4): DGGITQSPKYLFRKEGQNVTLSCEQNLNHDAMYWYRQDPGQGLRLIYYSQIVNDFQKGDIAEGYSVSREKKESFPLTVTSAQKNPTAFYLCASSRGQGTNEKLFFGSGTQLSVL.

The chain is built from TRBV4-2 and TRBJ1-1; no definite D call. Germline loops: CDR1 LGHNA, CDR2 YNFKEQ. This CDR3 contains 15 residues. The ends were cut back, 9 bases at V and 0 bases at J, with 17 bases in the middle. CDR3 DNA sequence: TGTGCCAGTAGACGGGTTAACTCAATGAACACTGAAGCTTTCTTT. This encodes CASRRVNSMNTEAFF.

This chain uses TRBV9 with TRBJ2-3; TRBD2 agrees at 7 bases. The CDR3 contains 16 residues. Germline values: CDR1 SGDLS, CDR2 YYNGEE. Trimming at V came to 1 base and at J to 2 bases, leaving 7 bases not matched to a gene. The CDR3 sequence: CASSVQSGEITDTQYF. In DNA form, the CDR3 reads TGTGCCAGCAGCGTACAAAGCGGGGAGATCACAGATACGCAGTATTTT.

The CDR3 reads CASSPGRRNTIYF. CDR3 coding DNA: TGTGCCAGCAGCCCCGGACGGAGAAACACCATATATTTT. The chain joins TRBV7-2 to TRBJ1-3; D gene ambiguous. Per germline, CDR1 SGHTA and CDR2 FQGNSA. V lost 5 bases and J 5 bases, leaving 10 bases between the germline ends. This CDR3 has 13 amino acids.

The CDR3 DNA reads as TGTGCCAGCAGCCAAGAAGGGAGGAGTAGCGGGGGGTACGGGGAGCTGTTTTTT. Protein sequence: CASSQEGRSSGGYGELFF. The rearrangement links TRBV3-1 (or the pseudogene TRBV3-2) to TRBJ2-2, with 10 bases matching TRBD2. Germline CDR1 LGHDT, CDR2 YNNKEL (reference sequence). The CDR3 spans 18 residues. Germline trimming cut 0 bases from V and 7 bases from J; bases unmatched to any gene: 11.

The rearrangement joins TRBV3-1 (or the pseudogene TRBV3-2) to TRBJ1-1; D uncertain. Germline V CDR1 and CDR2: LGHDT, YNNKEL (reference sequence). Deletions cut 3 bases from V and 6 bases from J, with 11 bases between. The CDR3 runs 13 residues. The CDR3 reads CASSHGPSPEAFF. CDR3 nucleotides: TGTGCCAGCAGCCACGGACCGTCCCCTGAAGCTTTCTTT.

The chain carries TRBV5-1 and TRBJ1-3; D may be TRBD1 (5 bases). There are 12 residues in the CDR3. Trimming cost V 7 bases and J 3 bases, with 8 bases left between them. Germline V lookup: CDR1 SGHRS, CDR2 YFSETQ. The CDR3 here is CASWGSGNTIYF. CDR3 nucleotides: TGCGCCAGCTGGGGCAGTGGAAACACCATATATTTT.

The chain links TRBV9 to TRBJ1-3, with D maybe TRBD1 (5 bases). The CDR3 length is 15 residues. CDR1 and CDR2 (germline): SGDLS, YYNGEE. Trimming removed 0 bases at V and 2 bases at J, with 9 bases between. The CDR3 reads CASSVGQNPGNTIYF. CDR3 sequence (DNA): TGTGCCAGCAGCGTAGGACAGAATCCTGGAAACACCATATATTTT.

A single count supports this clone. CDR3 bases: TGTGCCAGCAGCCTGACCTCGGCCGGAGGGGATTCACCCCTCCACTTT. Translated, it gives CASSLTSAGGDSPLHF. The chain joins TRBV5-5 to TRBJ1-6; TRBD1 might be the D (5 bases). Trimming left V 4 bases short and J 8 bases short, with 19 bases between. Germline V CDR1 and CDR2: SGHKS, YYEKEE (reference sequence). This CDR3 is 16 amino acids long. The entire variable domain, with the rest obtained from reference TRBV5-5 and TRBJ1-6, is as follows: DAGVTQSPTHLIKTRGQQVTLRCSPISGHKSVSWYQQVLGQGPQFIFQYYEKEERGRGNFPDRFSARQFPNYSSELNVNALLLGDSALYLCASSLTSAGGDSPLHFGNGTRLTVT.

A single count supports this clone. This chain connects TRBV5-6 to TRBJ2-5, with no clear D. Germline V lookup: CDR1 SGHDT, CDR2 YYEEEE. This CDR3 has 13 residues. Trimming took 2 bases from V and 2 from J, leaving 7 bases between them. CDR3 bases: TGTGCCAGCAGCTTCGCCAGTCAAGAGACCCAGTACTTC. Residues: CASSFASQETQYF.

This chain joins TRBV30 and TRBJ1-2, with TRBD1 matching over 7 bases. The V gene's germline CDR1 is GTSNPN and CDR2 SVGIG (reference sequence). This CDR3 is built from 12 residues. As DNA, the CDR3 is TGTGTGGCGGCGGGACAGTCCTATGGCTACACCTTC. This translates into CVAAGQSYGYTF.

The chain combines TRBV6-5 with TRBJ1-2; D gene ambiguous. Germline values: CDR1 MNHEY, CDR2 SVGAGI. The CDR3 has 13 residues. The V gene lost 2 bases and the J gene lost 10 bases, with 14 bases spanning the gap. The CDR3 sequence is CASSYGSGQDYTF. CDR3 nucleotide sequence: TGTGCCAGCAGTTACGGCAGCGGGCAGGACTACACCTTC.

The chain uses TRBV7-2 and TRBJ1-2, with a weak D call TRBD1 (5 bases). V was shortened by 2 bases and J by 4 bases, with 11 bases between the two germline ends. Germline V lookup: CDR1 SGHTA, CDR2 FQGNSA. CDR3 length equals 14 residues. DNA for the CDR3: TGTGCCAGCAGCTTAATCGGGGCTAGCTATGGCTACACCTTC. This codes for CASSLIGASYGYTF.

V usage is TRBV9 and J usage is TRBJ1-6; possible D gene TRBD1, 5 bases. The length of the CDR3 is 14 residues. Trimming cost V 4 bases and J 9 bases, with 14 bases left between them. Germline CDR1 reads SGDLS; CDR2 reads YYNGEE. For the CDR3, the DNA is TGTGCCAGCAGCCCGGCCCAGGGTGTTTCACCCCTCCACTTT. Protein sequence: CASSPAQGVSPLHF.

V gene TRBV4-1 combines with J gene TRBJ2-7; D not certain. V gave up 1 base and J gave up 9 bases, with 16 bases separating them. Germline V gene lookup returns CDR1 MGHRA and CDR2 YSYEKL. The CDR3 sequence is 14 residues long. DNA for the CDR3: TGCGCCAGCAGCCAAGCAAAATGGGAATTTGGGCAGTACTTC. Translating it yields CASSQAKWEFGQYF.

The rearrangement links TRBV28 to TRBJ1-1; D call uncertain. Germline CDR1 and CDR2: MDHEN and SYDVKM. The V gene lost 9 bases and the J gene lost 0 bases, with 17 bases spanning the gap. CDR3 length: 15 amino acids. CDR3 bases: TGTGCCAGTTCACAAGGGAGCCAGATGAACACTGAAGCTTTCTTT. Protein sequence: CASSQGSQMNTEAFF.

The rearrangement joins TRBV9 to TRBJ2-3; 11 positions match TRBD2. The ends lost 3 bases at V and 5 bases at J; junction bases unmatched: 14. CDR3 size: 18 residues. CDR1 and CDR2 (germline): SGDLS, YYNGEE. The CDR3 sequence is CASSGLSGGAAFQDTQYF. The CDR3 DNA follows: TGTGCCAGCAGCGGACTTAGCGGGGGGGCAGCGTTCCAAGATACGCAGTATTTT.

This clone was seen a handful of times. This chain links TRBV5-1 with TRBJ2-2; 9 bases are shared with TRBD2. The CDR3 runs 13 residues. Trimming removed 8 bases from V and 3 bases from J; junction bases left unmatched: 2. CDR1 and CDR2 from the germline V gene are SGHRS and YFSETQ. DNA of the CDR3: TGCGCCAGGCGGGGGGGCGACACCGGGGAGCTGTTTTTT. This encodes CARRGGDTGELFF.

This rearrangement joins TRBV27 to TRBJ1-2; 7 bases map to TRBD1. This CDR3 has 14 amino acids. The ends lost 6 bases at V and 5 bases at J; junction bases unmatched: 9. Per germline, CDR1 MNHEY and CDR2 SMNVEV (reference sequence). CDR3 in DNA: TGTGCCAGCAGCTCTTACAGGGGACTTTATGGCTACACCTTC. Its translation: CASSSYRGLYGYTF.

This rearrangement joins TRBV6-5 to TRBJ1-1; tentatively, D is TRBD1 (5 bases). This CDR3 comprises 13 residues. The V end was cut by 5 bases, the J end by 1 base, with 8 bases between. In germline, CDR1 is MNHEY, CDR2 SVGAGI. The CDR3 sequence is CASSPTGNTEAFF. The CDR3 coding sequence is TGTGCCAGCAGTCCCACAGGGAACACTGAAGCTTTCTTT.

This clone appeared once. The chain links TRBV10-3 to TRBJ1-1; D gene ambiguous. V was shortened by 8 bases and J by 0 bases, with 4 bases between the two germline ends. The CDR3 extends over 11 amino acids. Germline CDR1 reads ENHRY; CDR2 reads SYGVKD. The CDR3 DNA reads as TGTGCCATCGGAATGAACACTGAAGCTTTCTTT. Translated, it gives CAIGMNTEAFF.

The chain recombines TRBV5-4 with TRBJ1-4; D unclear. V shed 3 bases and J shed 0 bases, with 9 bases lying between them. Germline CDR1 is SGHNT and CDR2 is YYREEE (reference sequence). CDR3 length equals 15 residues. The CDR3 DNA reads as TGTGCCAGCAGCTCCTCCGGGACAACTAATGAAAAACTGTTTTTT. It yields the protein CASSSSGTTNEKLFF.